This T cell receptor beta chain was documented in a study of graft-versus-host responses after intestinal transplantation. Germline V gene lookup returns CDR1 SGHRS and CDR2 YFSETQ. The trim removed 0 bases at V and 7 bases at J, leaving 4 bases unmatched. The CDR3 runs 14 residues. TCRdb's table, derived via immunoSEQ multiplex PCR, lists solely in-frame clones and lacks some. This table has 75,000 to 95,000 clones, approximately 90% appearing once. Comments on this clone: As yet, its antigen is unknown.

This TCR derives from a human donor who was the organ donor for an intestinal transplant. The chain is built from TRBV5-1 and TRBJ1-2, with TRBD1 matching over 9 bases. The sequencing used unstimulated CD4+ T cells sorted from spleen or lymph node cells, collected before transplant. CDR3 sequence reads: CASSLVQGAFGYTF. The DNA of the CDR3 is TGCGCCAGCAGCTTGGTACAGGGGGCTTTTGGCTACACCTTC. The full variable domain, with the rest looked up from reference TRBV5-1 and TRBJ1-2, is KAGVTQTPRYLIKTRGQQVTLSCSPISGHRSVSWYQQTPGQGLQFLFEYFSETQRNKGNFPGRFSGRQFSNSRSEMNVSTLELGDSALYLCASSLVQGAFGYTFGSGTRLTVV.